This TCR beta chain stems from a study of response to subunit inactivated influenza vaccine. V shed 3 bases and J 5 bases; nucleotides not matched to a gene: 4. Per the germline V gene, CDR1 is SGHTA and CDR2 is FQGNSA. The CDR3 contains 14 residues. With regard to this clonotype: Its antigen remains unknown.

Findings and limits, study-wide: Few additional T cells are recruited per seasonal influenza vaccination, authors suggested.

TCRdb independently ran MiXCR on the RT-PCR reads; one entry per CDR3 protein. This table has 500,000 or so distinct CDR3 sequences, 16% appearing once. This clonotype was sampled from a man between 50 and 75 years old who received an inactivated influenza vaccine. This specimen was CD4+ T cells sorted from PBMCs, taken around 25 months after vaccination. J is TRBJ1-5 and V is TRBV7-2; TRBD1 aligns across 7 bases. The CDR3 reads CASSLWTGDQPQHF. In DNA, the CDR3 is TGTGCCAGCAGCTTGTGGACAGGAGATCAGCCCCAGCATTTT. The full variable domain, rest sourced from reference TRBV7-2 and TRBJ1-5, is GAGVSQSPSNKVTEKGKDVELRCDPISGHTALYWYRQSLGQGLEFLIYFQGNSAPDKSGLPSDRFSAERTGGSVSTLTIQRTQQEDSAVYLCASSLWTGDQPQHFGDGTRLSIL.